These 17 T cell receptor beta chains originate from one sample sequenced in a study of CD8 T cells in ankylosing spondylitis. TCRdb itself ran the 5' RACE reads through MiXCR, one entry per CDR3 protein. The data contain some 90,000 distinct CDR3 sequences, approximately 30% of them singletons. Sequenced: blood, either unsorted or a sorted T cell fraction (not recorded which). Receptor source: a male donor with ankylosing spondylitis or in good health (not recorded which).

The genes are TRBV5-1 and TRBJ1-2; D possibly corresponds to TRBD1 (5 bases). The CDR3 consists of 15 residues. Trimming left V 1 base short and J 1 base short, with 11 bases between. Germline-derived CDR1 and CDR2 are SGHRS and YFSETQ. The CDR3 DNA follows: TGCGCCAGCAGCTTGAACAGGTCCGTTAACTATGGCTACACCTTC. Translated, it gives CASSLNRSVNYGYTF. Full variable domain (missing parts from reference TRBV5-1 and TRBJ1-2): KAGVTQTPRYLIKTRGQQVTLSCSPISGHRSVSWYQQTPGQGLQFLFEYFSETQRNKGNFPGRFSGRQFSNSRSEMNVSTLELGDSALYLCASSLNRSVNYGYTFGSGTRLTVV.

This clonotype was seen a handful of times. This chain links TRBV19 with TRBJ1-2, with 10 positions matching TRBD1. Germline V gene data show CDR1 as LNHDA and CDR2 as SQIVND (reference sequence). With V trimmed by 10 bases and J by 7 bases, 6 bases remained unmatched. The CDR3 length is 12 residues. This CDR3 is CATGQGHVGYTF. The CDR3 nucleotides are TGTGCCACGGGACAGGGGCACGTTGGCTACACCTTC.

This clonotype is medium-sized (0.01 to 0.1%) within its sample. The V call is TRBV7-2, the J call TRBJ2-2; D is unclear. Trimming removed 3 bases from V and 5 bases from J, with 10 bases in between. The CDR3 is 14 residues long. Looked up from germline, CDR1 is SGHTA and CDR2 is FQGNSA. This CDR3 is CASSFEHLTGELFF. CDR3 bases: TGTGCCAGCAGCTTTGAACATCTTACCGGGGAGCTGTTTTTT.

This clonotype was seen more than once but under ten times. The V gene is TRBV12-3 or TRBV12-4, the J gene TRBJ1-5; TRBD1 might be the D (5 bases). This CDR3 contains 14 residues. V gave up 3 bases and J gave up 5 bases, with 11 bases separating them. CDR3 sequence: CASSFRVGDQPQHF. In DNA form, the CDR3 reads TGTGCCAGCAGTTTCCGGGTGGGGGATCAGCCCCAGCATTTT.

A few counts support this clonotype. The V call is TRBV5-1, the J call TRBJ2-5, with D maybe TRBD1 (5 bases). Per germline, CDR1 SGHRS and CDR2 YFSETQ. Trimming took 0 bases from V and 3 from J, leaving 9 bases between them. CDR3 length: 14 residues. As DNA, the CDR3 is TGCGCCAGCAGCTTGGGGCAGGGCGAAGAGACCCAGTACTTC. Translation gives CASSLGQGEETQYF.

This clonotype was counted between two and nine times. The chain carries TRBV27 and TRBJ2-5, with a possible D match to TRBD2 (6 bases). The CDR3 runs 15 residues. V was pared by 4 bases and J by 2 bases, with 14 bases between. Germline CDR1 is MNHEY and CDR2 is SMNVEV (reference sequence). CDR3 sequence reads: CASSSVRDLQETQYF. The CDR3 nucleotides read TGTGCCAGCAGTTCCGTACGGGACTTGCAAGAGACCCAGTACTTC.

The chain couples TRBV20-1 to TRBJ2-2, with a weak D call TRBD2 (6 bases). Per the germline V gene, CDR1 is DFQATT and CDR2 is SNEGSKA (reference sequence). V was cut by 0 bases and J by 4 bases, with 15 bases left in between. The CDR3 contains 16 residues. DNA for the CDR3: TGCAGTGCTAGAGATCAGGGCAGGCGGGGCACCGGGGAGCTGTTTTTT. Its translation is CSARDQGRRGTGELFF.

The chain has TRBV5-1 and TRBJ2-7; D may match TRBD1 or TRBD2 (5 bases each). The CDR3 runs 14 residues. Per the germline V gene, CDR1 is SGHRS and CDR2 is YFSETQ. V was trimmed by 1 base and J by 6 bases, leaving 14 bases between them. CDR3 residues: CASSLIQGRGEQYF. As DNA, the CDR3 is TGCGCCAGCAGCTTGATTCAGGGCCGGGGCGAGCAGTACTTC.

The rearrangement joins TRBV14 to TRBJ2-1; D is perhaps TRBD2 (7 bases). There are 16 residues in the CDR3. V shed 5 bases and J shed 4 bases, with 18 bases lying between them. Germline V gene sequence: CDR1 SGHDN, CDR2 FVKESK. CDR3 amino acids: CASSALTGRGYNEQFF. CDR3 sequence (DNA): TGTGCCAGCAGCGCCCTCACAGGGAGGGGGTACAATGAGCAGTTCTTC.

This clonotype was observed a few times. The chain carries TRBV30 and TRBJ2-2; unclear D gene. Trimming cost V 0 bases and J 7 bases, with 9 bases left between them. The CDR3 runs 13 residues. Germline V gene lookup returns CDR1 GTSNPN and CDR2 SVGIG (reference sequence). Written as DNA, the CDR3 is TGTGCCTGGAGTGTACAAAGGAGCGGGGAGCTGTTTTTT. It codes for CAWSVQRSGELFF.

At least ten counts were recorded for this clonotype. V and J are TRBV4-1 and TRBJ2-4; the D is unclear. This CDR3 contains 16 residues. V lost 1 base to trimming and J lost 0 bases, with 10 bases between them. Per germline, CDR1 MGHRA and CDR2 YSYEKL. The CDR3 reads CASSQGYFLAKNIQYF. In DNA, the CDR3 is TGCGCCAGCAGCCAAGGGTACTTCCTAGCCAAAAACATTCAGTACTTC.

Only one count was recorded for this clonotype. The chain links TRBV11-2 to TRBJ1-3, with no clear D. Germline V lookup: CDR1 SGHAT, CDR2 FQNNGV. The CDR3 covers 12 residues. Trimming left V 0 bases short and J 8 bases short, with 5 bases between. CDR3 DNA sequence: TGTGCCAGCAGCTTAGAAGGGTACACCATATATTTT. It codes for CASSLEGYTIYF.

The table lists this clonotype with many counts. This rearrangement joins TRBV29-1 to TRBJ2-1; D unresolved. V shed 3 bases and J shed 7 bases, with 4 bases lying between them. In germline, CDR1 is SQVTM, CDR2 ANQGSEA. The CDR3 is made up of 10 amino acids. The CDR3 loop is CSVETNEQFF. CDR3 DNA sequence: TGCAGCGTTGAGACGAATGAGCAGTTCTTC.

This clonotype turned up a few times. This chain uses TRBV5-1 with TRBJ1-3, with a possible D match to TRBD1 (6 bases). Trimming stripped 1 base from V and 5 bases from J, with 13 bases between. The CDR3 is 15 amino acids. Germline CDR1 and CDR2: SGHRS and YFSETQ. In nucleotides, the CDR3 is TGCGCCAGCAGCTTGACAGGGAATGGGAGAAACACCATATATTTT. Amino acids: CASSLTGNGRNTIYF.

The chain is built from TRBV20-1 and TRBJ2-1; 10 bases match TRBD2. Germline lookup yields CDR1 DFQATT and CDR2 SNEGSKA (reference sequence). J lost 0 bases, V lost 5 bases, and 10 bases had no gene match. The CDR3 totals 17 residues. This chain's CDR3 is CSALAGAQGSSYNEQFF. The CDR3 DNA follows: TGCAGTGCTCTAGCGGGAGCTCAAGGAAGCTCCTACAATGAGCAGTTCTTC.

The chain combines TRBV5-6 with TRBJ2-3; D call uncertain. Germline V gives CDR1 SGHDT, CDR2 YYEEEE. V shed 2 bases and J shed 3 bases, with 10 bases lying between them. The CDR3 has 14 amino acids. In nucleotides, the CDR3 is TGTGCCAGCAGCTTACTTCCACCGACAGATACGCAGTATTTT. It encodes CASSLLPPTDTQYF. The full variable domain, rest sourced from reference TRBV5-6 and TRBJ2-3, is DAGVTQSPTHLIKTRGQQVTLRCSPKSGHDTVSWYQQALGQGPQFIFQYYEEEERQRGNFPDRFSGHQFPNYSSELNVNALLLGDSALYLCASSLLPPTDTQYFGPGTRLTVL.

This clonotype came up many times. The chain carries TRBV5-1 and TRBJ1-1; unclear D gene. Germline V CDR1 and CDR2: SGHRS, YFSETQ. This CDR3 spans 13 amino acids. V was cut by 5 bases and J by 3 bases, with 11 bases left in between. DNA for the CDR3: TGCGCCAGCAGGAGACTTTTGGACACTGAAGCTTTCTTT. Protein product: CASRRLLDTEAFF.